Listed below are T cell receptor beta chains from one sample, sequenced in a study of Graves' ophthalmopathy and Graves' hyperthyroidism. TCRdb redid the calling of the multiplex PCR reads with MiXCR, one entry per CDR3 protein. The table has 400,000 or so distinct CDR3 sequences, roughly 14% seen once. Sample: peripheral blood. The receptors were gathered from a woman between 18 and 29 years old with stable Graves' hyperthyroidism. The CDR3 runs from the conserved cysteine through the conserved F or W. The order of the fields is clone size, V gene, J gene, D gene, CDR3 protein, CDR3 DNA. The D gene is left open where the match is weak. The size field is filled for only some rows; it gives once, few, many or a size class.

clone_size: many
v_call: TRBV6-2/TRBV6-3
j_call: TRBJ2-5
d_call: TRBD1
cdr3_aa: CASSSTGGIETQYF
cdr3_nt: TGTGCCAGCAGTTCCACAGGGGGCATTGAGACCCAGTACTTC

clone_size: NA
v_call: TRBV18
j_call: TRBJ1-5
d_call: NA
cdr3_aa: CASSPAGDQPQHF
cdr3_nt: TGTGCCAGCTCACCAGCGGGGGATCAGCCCCAGCATTTT

clone_size: many
v_call: TRBV3-1
j_call: TRBJ2-5
d_call: NA
cdr3_aa: CASSQGSPQETQYF
cdr3_nt: TGTGCCAGCAGCCAGGGTAGTCCACAAGAGACCCAGTACTTC

clone_size: many
v_call: TRBV6-5
j_call: TRBJ2-6
d_call: NA
cdr3_aa: CASSYSPQAGANVLTF
cdr3_nt: TGTGCCAGCAGTTACTCGCCACAGGCTGGGGCCAACGTCCTGACTTTC

clone_size: NA
v_call: TRBV2
j_call: TRBJ1-1
d_call: NA
cdr3_aa: CASSGARGNTEAFF
cdr3_nt: TGTGCCAGCAGTGGGGCCAGGGGTAACACTGAAGCTTTCTTT

clone_size: NA
v_call: TRBV5-1
j_call: TRBJ1-2
d_call: NA
cdr3_aa: CASSLASTAFYGYTF
cdr3_nt: TGCGCCAGCAGCTTGGCCTCCACAGCCTTTTATGGCTACACCTTC

clone_size: many
v_call: TRBV7-9
j_call: TRBJ2-5
d_call: NA
cdr3_aa: CASTKTANQETQYF
cdr3_nt: TGTGCCAGCACCAAGACAGCGAACCAAGAGACCCAGTACTTC

clone_size: many
v_call: TRBV27
j_call: TRBJ1-2
d_call: NA
cdr3_aa: CASNPGGLPGGYTF
cdr3_nt: TGTGCCAGCAACCCCGGGGGGCTACCGGGAGGCTACACCTTC

clone_size: many
v_call: TRBV28
j_call: TRBJ1-2
d_call: NA
cdr3_aa: CASSLYVDTYGYTF
cdr3_nt: TGTGCCAGCAGTTTATATGTGGACACCTATGGCTACACCTTC

clone_size: many
v_call: TRBV11-2
j_call: TRBJ2-7
d_call: TRBD2
cdr3_aa: CASSLGLAGVQTYEQYF
cdr3_nt: TGTGCCAGCAGCTTAGGACTAGCGGGGGTTCAAACCTACGAGCAGTACTTC

clone_size: NA
v_call: TRBV4-2
j_call: TRBJ1-1
d_call: NA
cdr3_aa: CASSQGAGNTEAFF
cdr3_nt: TGTGCCAGCAGCCAAGGAGCCGGAAACACTGAAGCTTTCTTT

clone_size: NA
v_call: TRBV15
j_call: TRBJ2-7
d_call: NA
cdr3_aa: CATSRDLQTQYF
cdr3_nt: TGTGCCACCAGCAGAGATCTCCAGACTCAGTACTTC

clone_size: many
v_call: TRBV27
j_call: TRBJ1-6
d_call: NA
cdr3_aa: CASSSRAGRDGSPLHF
cdr3_nt: TGTGCCAGCAGTTCCCGTGCGGGGAGGGACGGTTCACCCCTCCACTTT

clone_size: many
v_call: TRBV6-2/TRBV6-3
j_call: TRBJ1-1
d_call: NA
cdr3_aa: CASSSPPTF
cdr3_nt: TGTGCCAGCAGTTCACCCCCTACCTTT

clone_size: NA
v_call: TRBV7-8
j_call: TRBJ2-5
d_call: NA
cdr3_aa: CASSLIRESQYF
cdr3_nt: TGTGCCAGCAGCTTAATAAGAGAGTCCCAGTACTTC

clone_size: many
v_call: TRBV19
j_call: TRBJ2-7
d_call: TRBD2
cdr3_aa: CASSAPSGSSYEQYF
cdr3_nt: TGTGCCAGTAGTGCTCCTAGCGGGAGCTCCTACGAGCAGTACTTC

clone_size: NA
v_call: TRBV6-1
j_call: TRBJ1-5
d_call: NA
cdr3_aa: CASRQGNANQPQHF
cdr3_nt: TGTGCCAGCAGGCAGGGGAATGCAAATCAGCCCCAGCATTTT

clone_size: NA
v_call: TRBV6-1
j_call: TRBJ2-2
d_call: NA
cdr3_aa: CASSELDRGRDGELFF
cdr3_nt: TGTGCCAGCAGTGAACTCGACAGAGGGCGCGACGGGGAGCTGTTTTTT

clone_size: many
v_call: TRBV4-1
j_call: TRBJ1-6
d_call: TRBD1
cdr3_aa: CASSPGQGSSYNSPLHF
cdr3_nt: TGCGCCAGCAGCCCGGGACAGGGAAGCTCCTATAATTCACCCCTCCACTTT

clone_size: many
v_call: TRBV27
j_call: TRBJ1-6
d_call: TRBD1
cdr3_aa: CASSTGTGNSPLHF
cdr3_nt: TGTGCCAGCAGTACCGGGACAGGGAACTCACCCCTCCACTTT

clone_size: NA
v_call: TRBV18
j_call: TRBJ1-1
d_call: TRBD1
cdr3_aa: CASSPIGTANTEAFF
cdr3_nt: TGTGCCAGCTCACCAATCGGGACAGCGAACACTGAAGCTTTCTTT

clone_size: many
v_call: TRBV6-5
j_call: TRBJ2-5
d_call: NA
cdr3_aa: CASSPDNRETQYF
cdr3_nt: TGTGCCAGCAGTCCCGACAACAGGGAGACCCAGTACTTC

clone_size: many
v_call: TRBV7-2
j_call: TRBJ2-5
d_call: NA
cdr3_aa: CASSLLGGGETQYF
cdr3_nt: TGTGCCAGCAGCTTATTGGGAGGGGGAGAGACCCAGTACTTC

clone_size: many
v_call: TRBV11-3
j_call: TRBJ1-2
d_call: TRBD1
cdr3_aa: CASRLTGGEANYGYTF
cdr3_nt: TGTGCCAGCAGACTTACAGGGGGCGAGGCTAACTATGGCTACACCTTC

clone_size: many
v_call: TRBV2
j_call: TRBJ2-4
d_call: NA
cdr3_aa: CASSVGDGNIQYF
cdr3_nt: TGTGCCAGCAGTGTAGGGGACGGAAACATTCAGTACTTC

clone_size: NA
v_call: TRBV6-2/TRBV6-3
j_call: TRBJ2-7
d_call: NA
cdr3_aa: CASQSPGRRYEQYF
cdr3_nt: TGTGCCAGTCAATCCCCGGGGAGGCGTTACGAGCAGTACTTC

clone_size: many
v_call: TRBV27
j_call: TRBJ2-5
d_call: NA
cdr3_aa: CASSLSPTSSEGTQYF
cdr3_nt: TGTGCCAGCAGTCTCAGCCCCACTAGCAGCGAGGGGACCCAGTACTTC

clone_size: many
v_call: TRBV6-1
j_call: TRBJ1-5
d_call: NA
cdr3_aa: CASSPRDSNQPQHF
cdr3_nt: TGTGCCAGTAGTCCCCGCGATAGCAATCAGCCCCAGCATTTT

clone_size: many
v_call: TRBV10-2
j_call: TRBJ1-5
d_call: NA
cdr3_aa: CASSERAQTNQPQHF
cdr3_nt: TGCGCCAGCAGTGAGAGGGCTCAGACCAATCAGCCCCAGCATTTT

clone_size: NA
v_call: TRBV20-1
j_call: TRBJ2-7
d_call: TRBD1
cdr3_aa: CSALTGTYEQYF
cdr3_nt: TGCAGTGCTTTGACAGGGACCTACGAGCAGTACTTC

clone_size: many
v_call: TRBV6-5
j_call: TRBJ2-7
d_call: NA
cdr3_aa: CASRTRTATYEQYF
cdr3_nt: TGTGCCAGCAGGACAAGGACAGCAACCTACGAGCAGTACTTC

clone_size: many
v_call: TRBV24-1
j_call: TRBJ1-1
d_call: TRBD1
cdr3_aa: CATSDPPDREIFF
cdr3_nt: TGTGCCACCAGTGACCCTCCGGACAGGGAAATTTTCTTT

clone_size: few
v_call: TRBV19
j_call: TRBJ2-5
d_call: TRBD2
cdr3_aa: CASSIRASGGQETQYF
cdr3_nt: TGTGCCAGTAGTATCAGGGCTAGCGGGGGCCAAGAGACCCAGTACTTC

clone_size: NA
v_call: TRBV6-5
j_call: TRBJ2-5
d_call: TRBD2
cdr3_aa: CASSYEGLAGSRGETQYF
cdr3_nt: TGTGCCAGCAGTTACGAGGGACTAGCGGGGTCCCGGGGTGAGACCCAGTACTTC

clone_size: NA
v_call: TRBV27
j_call: TRBJ2-7
d_call: NA
cdr3_aa: CASSPHPTYEQYF
cdr3_nt: TGTGCCAGCAGTCCCCACCCTACCTACGAGCAGTACTTC

clone_size: many
v_call: TRBV10-3
j_call: TRBJ2-5
d_call: NA
cdr3_aa: CATKRLNLGPETQYF
cdr3_nt: TGTGCCACCAAAAGACTTAACCTAGGCCCAGAGACCCAGTACTTC

clone_size: many
v_call: TRBV13
j_call: TRBJ1-1
d_call: NA
cdr3_aa: CASSLLNRGSEAFF
cdr3_nt: TGTGCCAGCAGCTTACTGAACCGTGGCTCTGAAGCTTTCTTT

clone_size: many
v_call: TRBV12-5
j_call: TRBJ1-5
d_call: TRBD1
cdr3_aa: CASGLSIGTDSYQPQHF
cdr3_nt: TGTGCTAGTGGTTTGTCCATCGGGACAGATAGTTACCAGCCCCAGCATTTT

clone_size: many
v_call: TRBV5-1
j_call: TRBJ2-7
d_call: TRBD2
cdr3_aa: CASSGTSGGAVQYF
cdr3_nt: TGCGCCAGCAGCGGGACTAGCGGGGGGGCCGTGCAGTACTTC

clone_size: many
v_call: TRBV7-9
j_call: TRBJ1-1
d_call: NA
cdr3_aa: CASSLWRQKNTEAFF
cdr3_nt: TGTGCCAGCAGCTTATGGCGACAGAAGAACACTGAAGCTTTCTTT

clone_size: many
v_call: TRBV11-2
j_call: TRBJ2-2
d_call: TRBD2
cdr3_aa: CASSLKRGGNTGELFF
cdr3_nt: TGTGCCAGCAGCTTGAAGCGGGGGGGCAATACCGGGGAGCTGTTTTTT

clone_size: NA
v_call: TRBV28
j_call: TRBJ2-7
d_call: TRBD2
cdr3_aa: CASSLGGGAEQYF
cdr3_nt: TGTGCCAGCAGTTTAGGGGGAGGGGCCGAGCAGTACTTC

clone_size: many
v_call: TRBV11-1
j_call: TRBJ1-2
d_call: TRBD1
cdr3_aa: CASSLPTGVFSYGYTF
cdr3_nt: TGTGCCAGCAGCCTACCGACAGGGGTTTTTAGCTATGGCTACACCTTC

clone_size: many
v_call: TRBV7-8
j_call: TRBJ1-1
d_call: NA
cdr3_aa: CASSPGTRGGAFF
cdr3_nt: TGTGCCAGCAGCCCCGGGACCCGAGGGGGAGCTTTCTTT

clone_size: NA
v_call: TRBV5-1
j_call: TRBJ1-5
d_call: TRBD1
cdr3_aa: CASSLGTGAVGNQPQHF
cdr3_nt: TGCGCCAGCAGCCTCGGGACAGGGGCGGTCGGCAATCAGCCCCAGCATTTT

clone_size: many
v_call: TRBV7-9
j_call: TRBJ1-6
d_call: NA
cdr3_aa: CASSSLSAFTGSVSPLHF
cdr3_nt: TGTGCCAGCAGCTCCCTTAGCGCTTTTACAGGGTCTGTATCACCCCTCCACTTT

clone_size: many
v_call: TRBV12-5
j_call: TRBJ2-2
d_call: NA
cdr3_aa: CASGRTGELFF
cdr3_nt: TGTGCTAGTGGCCGTACCGGGGAGCTGTTTTTT

clone_size: many
v_call: TRBV19
j_call: TRBJ1-1
d_call: NA
cdr3_aa: CASSPPTPEAFF
cdr3_nt: TGTGCCAGTAGTCCCCCGACACCGGAAGCTTTCTTT

clone_size: many
v_call: TRBV19
j_call: TRBJ2-2
d_call: NA
cdr3_aa: CASSPDRTTGELFF
cdr3_nt: TGTGCCAGTAGCCCCGACAGGACCACCGGGGAGCTGTTTTTT

clone_size: NA
v_call: TRBV10-3
j_call: TRBJ2-5
d_call: TRBD2
cdr3_aa: CAITRGLGEETRYF
cdr3_nt: TGTGCCATCACTAGAGGACTAGGGGAAGAGACCCGGTACTTC

clone_size: few
v_call: TRBV14
j_call: TRBJ2-4
d_call: NA
cdr3_aa: CASSQVGVAPKNIQYF
cdr3_nt: TGTGCCAGCAGCCAAGTTGGGGTGGCTCCCAAAAACATTCAGTACTTC